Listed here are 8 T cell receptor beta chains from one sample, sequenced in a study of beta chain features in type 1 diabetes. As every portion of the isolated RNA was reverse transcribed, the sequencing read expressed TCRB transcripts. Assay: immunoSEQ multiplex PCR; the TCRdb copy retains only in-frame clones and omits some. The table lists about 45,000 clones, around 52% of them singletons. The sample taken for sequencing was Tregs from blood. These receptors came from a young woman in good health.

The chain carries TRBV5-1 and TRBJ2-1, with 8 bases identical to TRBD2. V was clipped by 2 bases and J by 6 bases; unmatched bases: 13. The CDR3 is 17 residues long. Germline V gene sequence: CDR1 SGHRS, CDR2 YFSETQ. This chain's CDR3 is CASSFSPQRGSLNEQFF. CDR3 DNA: TGCGCCAGCAGCTTCTCCCCACAGCGGGGGTCCCTCAATGAGCAGTTCTTC.

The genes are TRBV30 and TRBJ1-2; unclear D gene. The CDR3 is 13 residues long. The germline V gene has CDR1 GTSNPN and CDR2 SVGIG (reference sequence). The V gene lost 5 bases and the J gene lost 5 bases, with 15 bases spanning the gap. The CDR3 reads CAWEKAQYYGYTF. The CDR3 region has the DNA TGTGCCTGGGAGAAAGCCCAATATTATGGCTACACCTTC.

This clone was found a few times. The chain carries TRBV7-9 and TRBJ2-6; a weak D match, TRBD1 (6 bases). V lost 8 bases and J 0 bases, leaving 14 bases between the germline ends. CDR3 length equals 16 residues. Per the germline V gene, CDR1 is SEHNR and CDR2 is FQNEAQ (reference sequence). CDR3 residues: CASGPGHDSGANVLTF. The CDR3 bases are TGTGCCAGCGGACCGGGACACGACTCTGGGGCCAACGTCCTGACTTTC.

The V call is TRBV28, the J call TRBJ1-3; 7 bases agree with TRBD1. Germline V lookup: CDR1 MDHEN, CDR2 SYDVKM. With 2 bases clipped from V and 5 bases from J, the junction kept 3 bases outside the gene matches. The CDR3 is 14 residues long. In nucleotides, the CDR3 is TGTGCCAGCAGTTTACCGGGACAGAGAAACACCATATATTTT. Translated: CASSLPGQRNTIYF.

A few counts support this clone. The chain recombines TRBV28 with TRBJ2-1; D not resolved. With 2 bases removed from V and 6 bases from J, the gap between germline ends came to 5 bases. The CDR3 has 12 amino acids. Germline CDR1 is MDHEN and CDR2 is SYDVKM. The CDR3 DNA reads TGTGCCAGCAGTTTACTGCGCAATGAGCAGTTCTTC. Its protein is CASSLLRNEQFF.

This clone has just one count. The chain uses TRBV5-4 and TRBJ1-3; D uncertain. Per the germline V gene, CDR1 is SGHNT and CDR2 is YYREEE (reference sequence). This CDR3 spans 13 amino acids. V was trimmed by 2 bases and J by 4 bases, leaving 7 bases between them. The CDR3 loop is CASSFLQGNTIYF. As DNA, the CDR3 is TGTGCCAGCAGCTTCCTACAGGGAAACACCATATATTTT.

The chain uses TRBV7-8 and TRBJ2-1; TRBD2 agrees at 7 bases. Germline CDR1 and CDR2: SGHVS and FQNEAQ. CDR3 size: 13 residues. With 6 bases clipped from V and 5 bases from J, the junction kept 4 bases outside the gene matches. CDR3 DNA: TGTGCCAGCAGGGCTAGCGGAAACAATGAGCAGTTCTTC. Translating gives CASRASGNNEQFF.

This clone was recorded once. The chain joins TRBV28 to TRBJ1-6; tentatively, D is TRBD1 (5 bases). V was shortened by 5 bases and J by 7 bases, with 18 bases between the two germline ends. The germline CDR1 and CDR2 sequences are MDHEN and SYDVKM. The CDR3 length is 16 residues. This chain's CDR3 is CASSTTGAGPNSPLHF. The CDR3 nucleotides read TGTGCCAGCAGTACCACTGGGGCAGGTCCCAATTCACCCCTCCACTTT. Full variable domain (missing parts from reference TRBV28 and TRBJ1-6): DVKVTQSSRYLVKRTGEKVFLECVQDMDHENMFWYRQDPGLGLRLIYFSYDVKMKEKGDIPEGYSVSREKKERFSLILESASTNQTSMYLCASSTTGAGPNSPLHFGNGTRLTVT.